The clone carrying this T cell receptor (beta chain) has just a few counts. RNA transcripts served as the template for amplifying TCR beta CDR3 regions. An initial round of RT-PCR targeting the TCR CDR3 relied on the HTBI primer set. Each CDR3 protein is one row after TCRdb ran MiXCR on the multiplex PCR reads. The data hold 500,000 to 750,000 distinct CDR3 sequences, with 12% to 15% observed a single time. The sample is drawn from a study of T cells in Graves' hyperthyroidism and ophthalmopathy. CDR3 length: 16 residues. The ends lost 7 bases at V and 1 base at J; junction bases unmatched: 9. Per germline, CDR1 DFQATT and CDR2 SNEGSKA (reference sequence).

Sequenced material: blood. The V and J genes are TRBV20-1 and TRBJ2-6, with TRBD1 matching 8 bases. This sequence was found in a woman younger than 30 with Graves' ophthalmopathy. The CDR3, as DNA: TGCAGTGGAAGACAGGGGACGTCGTCTGGGGCCAACGTCCTGACTTTC. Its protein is CSGRQGTSSGANVLTF.